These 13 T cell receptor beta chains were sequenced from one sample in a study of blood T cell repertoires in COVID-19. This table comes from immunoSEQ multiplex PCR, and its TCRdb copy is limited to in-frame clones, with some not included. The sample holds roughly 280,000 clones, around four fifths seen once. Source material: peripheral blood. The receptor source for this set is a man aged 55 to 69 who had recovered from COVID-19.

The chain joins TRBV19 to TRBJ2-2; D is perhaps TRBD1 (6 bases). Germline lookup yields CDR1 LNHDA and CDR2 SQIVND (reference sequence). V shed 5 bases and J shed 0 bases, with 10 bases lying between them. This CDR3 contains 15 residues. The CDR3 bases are TGTGCCAGTAGTCAAACAGGGCCGAACACCGGGGAGCTGTTTTTT. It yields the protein CASSQTGPNTGELFF. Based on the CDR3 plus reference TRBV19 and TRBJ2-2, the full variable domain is DGGITQSPKYLFRKEGQNVTLSCEQNLNHDAMYWYRQDPGQGLRLIYYSQIVNDFQKGDIAEGYSVSREKKESFPLTVTSAQKNPTAFYLCASSQTGPNTGELFFGEGSRLTVL.

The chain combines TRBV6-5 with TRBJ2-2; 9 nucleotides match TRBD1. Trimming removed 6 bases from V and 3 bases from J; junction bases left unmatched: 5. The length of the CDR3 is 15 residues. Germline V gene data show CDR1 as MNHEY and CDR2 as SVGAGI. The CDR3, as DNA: TGTGCCAGCAGCTTCGGACAGGGGCACACCGGGGAGCTGTTTTTT. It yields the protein CASSFGQGHTGELFF.

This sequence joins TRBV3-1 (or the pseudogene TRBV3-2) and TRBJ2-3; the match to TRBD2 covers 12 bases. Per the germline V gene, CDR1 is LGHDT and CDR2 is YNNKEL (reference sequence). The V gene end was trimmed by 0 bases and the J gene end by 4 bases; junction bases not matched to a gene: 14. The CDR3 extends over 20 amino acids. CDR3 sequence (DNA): TGTGCCAGCAGCCAAGATCTACTAGCGGGGGGCCCGGCCCCCCCAGATACGCAGTATTTT. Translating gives CASSQDLLAGGPAPPDTQYF.

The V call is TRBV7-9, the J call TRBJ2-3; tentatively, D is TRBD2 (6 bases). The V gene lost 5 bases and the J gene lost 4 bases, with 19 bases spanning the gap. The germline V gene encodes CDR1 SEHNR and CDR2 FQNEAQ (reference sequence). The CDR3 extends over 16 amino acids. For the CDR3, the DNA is TGTGCCAGCAGCCCAAGGAAAAAACTAGCAGCAGATACGCAGTATTTT. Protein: CASSPRKKLAADTQYF.

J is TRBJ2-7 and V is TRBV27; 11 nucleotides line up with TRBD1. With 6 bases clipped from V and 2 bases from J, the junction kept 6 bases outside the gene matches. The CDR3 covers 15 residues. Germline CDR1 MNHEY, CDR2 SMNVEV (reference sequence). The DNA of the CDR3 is TGTGCCAGCAGAACGGACAGGGGGCGCACCTACGAGCAGTACTTC. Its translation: CASRTDRGRTYEQYF.

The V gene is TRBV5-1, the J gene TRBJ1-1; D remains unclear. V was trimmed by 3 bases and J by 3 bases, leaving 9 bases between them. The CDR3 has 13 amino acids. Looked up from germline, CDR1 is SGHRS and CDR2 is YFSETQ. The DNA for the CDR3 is TGCGCCAGCAGCTCAAACGGGGACACTGAAGCTTTCTTT. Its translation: CASSSNGDTEAFF.

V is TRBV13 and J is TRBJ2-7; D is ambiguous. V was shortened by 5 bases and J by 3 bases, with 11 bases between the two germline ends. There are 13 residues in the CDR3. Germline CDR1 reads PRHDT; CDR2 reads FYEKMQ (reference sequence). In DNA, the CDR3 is TGTGCCAGCAGCCCCAATGGGCACTACGAGCAGTACTTC. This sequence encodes CASSPNGHYEQYF.

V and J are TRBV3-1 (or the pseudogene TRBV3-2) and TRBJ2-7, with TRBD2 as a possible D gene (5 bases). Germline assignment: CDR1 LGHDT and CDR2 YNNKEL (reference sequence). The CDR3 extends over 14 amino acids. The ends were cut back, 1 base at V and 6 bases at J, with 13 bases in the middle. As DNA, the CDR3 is TGTGCCAGCAGCCAAGCCGGGATATATAGCGAGCAGTACTTC. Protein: CASSQAGIYSEQYF.

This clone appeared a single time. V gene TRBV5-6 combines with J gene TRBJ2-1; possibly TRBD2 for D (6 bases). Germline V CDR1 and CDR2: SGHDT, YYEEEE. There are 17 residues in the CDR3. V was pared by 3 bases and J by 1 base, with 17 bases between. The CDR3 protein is CASSWVLAGSSYNEQFF. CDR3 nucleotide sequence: TGTGCCAGCAGCTGGGTCTTGGCGGGGTCATCCTACAATGAGCAGTTCTTC.

This chain's CDR3 is CASSSRLAGGGEQFF. For the CDR3, the DNA is TGTGCCAGCAGCTCTAGACTAGCGGGAGGGGGGGAGCAGTTCTTC. This chain joins TRBV11-2 and TRBJ2-1, with TRBD2 identical over 14 bases. V lost 4 bases, J lost 10 bases, and 6 bases stayed unmatched. CDR3 length: 15 amino acids. Germline V gene lookup returns CDR1 SGHAT and CDR2 FQNNGV.

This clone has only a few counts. CDR3 coding DNA: TGTGCCAGCAGTTTGGGACAGGGGAGAGTCTACGAGCAGTACTTC. Protein sequence: CASSLGQGRVYEQYF. The chain uses TRBV27 and TRBJ2-7, with TRBD1 identical over 10 bases. Germline loops: CDR1 MNHEY, CDR2 SMNVEV (reference sequence). The V and J ends lost 3 bases and 3 bases, in that order; junction bases with no gene match: 5. This CDR3 is 15 amino acids long.

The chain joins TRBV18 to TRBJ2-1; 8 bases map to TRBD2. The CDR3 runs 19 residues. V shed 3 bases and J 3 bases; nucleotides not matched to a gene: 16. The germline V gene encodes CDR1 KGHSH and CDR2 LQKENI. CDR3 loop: CASSPLALDAGGGYNEQFF. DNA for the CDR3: TGTGCCAGCTCACCCCTAGCCCTAGATGCGGGAGGAGGCTACAATGAGCAGTTCTTC.

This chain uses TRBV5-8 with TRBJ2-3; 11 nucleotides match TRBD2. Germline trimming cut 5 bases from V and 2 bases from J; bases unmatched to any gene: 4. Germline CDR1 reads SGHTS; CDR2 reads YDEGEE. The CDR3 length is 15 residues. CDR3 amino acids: CASSQLAGATDTQYF. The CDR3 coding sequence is TGTGCCAGCAGTCAACTAGCGGGAGCCACAGATACGCAGTATTTT.